The 14 T cell receptor beta chains below were found in one sample sequenced in a study of regulatory T cells in long-lasting Graves disease. Time point defined: newly diagnosed GD, antithyroid drugs for less than 3 months. There was RNA extracted from PBMCs, and the TCR library was made from it. CDR3-region Arm-PCR and iRepertoire HTBI primers produced the TCR beta libraries. From the multiplex PCR reads, TCRdb called clonotypes with MiXCR, one entry per CDR3 protein. The repertoire has approximately 250,000 distinct CDR3 sequences, about 17% of them found once; the top ten carry roughly a fifth. The material was peripheral blood mononuclear cells (PBMCs), obtained at new diagnosis, from a patient treated with antithyroid drugs. All receptors derive from a female donor with Graves disease.

There are a few counts of this clonotype. The chain carries TRBV19 and TRBJ2-1, with 8 bases identical to TRBD1. The germline V gene has CDR1 LNHDA and CDR2 SQIVND (reference sequence). This CDR3 region has 14 residues. V was clipped by 7 bases and J by 10 bases; unmatched bases: 12. The DNA of the CDR3 is TGTGCCAGTACCAAAGGACAGGGCTCCTACGAGCAGTTCTTC. Amino acid sequence: CASTKGQGSYEQFF.

At least ten counts were recorded for this clonotype. V gene TRBV30 combines with J gene TRBJ2-2; no firm D call. The germline V gene encodes CDR1 GTSNPN and CDR2 SVGIG (reference sequence). With 0 bases removed from V and 4 bases from J, the gap between germline ends came to 15 bases. The CDR3 contains 16 residues. The CDR3 DNA sequence: TGTGCCTGGAGTGTACCTCTTGCGTTCGGCACCGGGGAGCTGTTTTTT. Encoded protein: CAWSVPLAFGTGELFF.

The chain recombines TRBV6-5 with TRBJ2-4, with D possibly matching TRBD1 (5 bases). Germline values: CDR1 MNHEY, CDR2 SVGAGI. The CDR3 contains 14 residues. Trimming cost V 0 bases and J 6 bases, with 9 bases left between them. This CDR3 is CASSYSTDTNIQYF. CDR3 bases: TGTGCCAGCAGTTACTCTACGGACACAAACATTCAGTACTTC.

This clonotype was seen many times. V and J are TRBV12-3 or TRBV12-4 and TRBJ2-4; maybe TRBD2 (7 bases). CDR3 length: 14 residues. The V end was cut by 1 base, the J end by 5 bases, with 9 bases between. The CDR3 DNA reads as TGTGCCAGCAGTTTAGGGGGGGGCCAAAACATTCAGTACTTC. It yields the protein CASSLGGGQNIQYF.

With respect to this clonotype: A much larger clone lies one base from this, so it may be a read error. V gene TRBV7-2 combines with J gene TRBJ1-4; D ambiguous. The CDR3 runs 14 residues. V was trimmed by 1 base and J by 4 bases, leaving 7 bases between them. The V gene's germline CDR1 is SGHTA and CDR2 FQGNSA. CDR3: CASSLGTSNEKLFF. Written as DNA, the CDR3 is TGTGCCAGCAGCTTAGGAACAAGTAATGAAAAACTGTTTTTT.

Remarks on this clonotype: This may be a read error, as it is one base from a much larger clone. The chain recombines TRBV20-1 with TRBJ2-3; tentative D call: TRBD2 (5 bases). V gave up 0 bases and J gave up 10 bases, with 20 bases separating them. Per germline, CDR1 DFQATT and CDR2 SNEGSKA (reference sequence). CDR3 length: 15 residues. The CDR3 sequence is CSARDFEGESYPQYF. CDR3 DNA sequence: TGCAGTGCTAGAGATTTTGAGGGAGAGTCCTATCCGCAGTATTTT.

This clonotype was recorded many times. J is TRBJ1-2 and V is TRBV20-1; 8 positions match TRBD1. The length of the CDR3 is 13 residues. The germline gives CDR1 DFQATT, CDR2 SNEGSKA (reference sequence). V dropped 1 base and J dropped 5; count of bases not matched to a gene: 3. The DNA of the CDR3 is TGCAGTGCTAGAGTTAGGACAGGGTATGGCTACACCTTC. The encoded protein is CSARVRTGYGYTF.

Worth noting for this clonotype: This may come from a read error, since a much larger clone is one base off. Likely a read error: the CDR3 ends without its conserved phenylalanine or tryptophan. The chain links TRBV20-1 to TRBJ2-5; D is uncertain. This CDR3 contains 12 residues. Trimming took 1 base from V and 1 from J, leaving 4 bases between them. Germline V gene sequence: CDR1 DFQATT, CDR2 SNEGSKA (reference sequence). The CDR3 bases are TGCAGTGCTAGAGTCGGCCAAGAGACCCAGTACCTC. It translates to CSARVGQETQYL.

At least ten counts were recorded for this clonotype. This sequence joins TRBV11-2 and TRBJ2-7; D may be TRBD1 (5 bases). The CDR3 is 15 residues long. V dropped 2 bases and J dropped 7 bases, with 18 bases sitting between them. CDR1 and CDR2 from the germline V gene are SGHAT and FQNNGV. The DNA of the CDR3 is TGTGCCAGCAGCTTAACGGCAGGGTCCCCTTTTGAGCAGTACTTC. It codes for CASSLTAGSPFEQYF.

This clonotype was found many times. The rearrangement links TRBV11-3 to TRBJ2-5; 7 bases are a match to TRBD1. The CDR3 sequence is 14 residues long. Trimming cost V 2 bases and J 2 bases; bases outside gene matches: 2. From germline, CDR1 is SGHNT and CDR2 YENEEA. CDR3 DNA sequence: TGTGCCAGCAGCTTACCCAGGGGGCAAGAGACCCAGTACTTC. The encoded protein is CASSLPRGQETQYF. The full variable domain, its missing parts supplied by reference TRBV11-3 and TRBJ2-5, is EAGVVQSPRYKIIEKKQPVAFWCNPISGHNTLYWYLQNLGQGPELLIRYENEEAVDDSQLPKDRFSAERLKGVDSTLKIQPAELGDSAVYLCASSLPRGQETQYFGPGTRLLVL.

The sample holds one count of this clonotype. A read error likely explains this, since a far larger clone differs by one base. The chain is built from TRBV11-2 and TRBJ2-7; TRBD2 matches 10 bases. CDR1 and CDR2 from the germline V gene are SGHAT and FQNNGV. CDR3 length: 15 residues. J gave up 7 bases and V 0 bases, and 6 bases lay outside the gene matches. CDR3: CASSLDLAGEPEQYF. CDR3 DNA sequence: TGTGCCAGCAGCTTAGATCTAGCGGGAGAACCTGAGCAGTACTTC. The entire variable domain, with the rest obtained from reference TRBV11-2 and TRBJ2-7, is as follows: EAGVAQSPRYKIIEKRQSVAFWCNPISGHATLYWYQQILGQGPKLLIQFQNNGVVDDSQLPKDRFSAERLKGVDSTLKIQPAKLEDSAVYLCASSLDLAGEPEQYFGPGTRLTVT.

This clonotype was counted many times. The V call is TRBV25-1, the J call TRBJ1-4; D might be TRBD1 (6 bases). CDR3 length: 13 amino acids. Trimming cost V 6 bases and J 8 bases, with 13 bases left between them. The germline V gene encodes CDR1 MGHDK and CDR2 SYGVNS. Here the CDR3 reads CASRDSRTEKLFF. The CDR3 region has the DNA TGTGCCAGCAGGGACAGCCGCACCGAAAAACTGTTTTTT.

The sample holds many counts of this clonotype. V is TRBV7-9 and J is TRBJ2-1; TRBD2 aligns across 12 bases. The CDR3 has 18 residues. Germline V gene sequence: CDR1 SEHNR, CDR2 FQNEAQ (reference sequence). V was clipped by 5 bases and J by 5 bases; unmatched bases: 13. The CDR3 DNA follows: TGTGCCAGCAGCCTCCTCCCTGGACTAGCGGGACCCAACAATGAGCAGTTCTTC. Its translation: CASSLLPGLAGPNNEQFF.

With regard to this clonotype: A much larger clone differs from this one at a single base, so this may be a read error. The chain couples TRBV20-1 to TRBJ2-3; 7 bases match TRBD2. CDR3 length: 15 residues. Germline loops: CDR1 DFQATT, CDR2 SNEGSKA (reference sequence). CDR3 residues: CGATSAGASADTQYF. CDR3 DNA: TGCGGTGCTACGAGTGCGGGAGCTAGCGCAGATACGCAGTATTTT.